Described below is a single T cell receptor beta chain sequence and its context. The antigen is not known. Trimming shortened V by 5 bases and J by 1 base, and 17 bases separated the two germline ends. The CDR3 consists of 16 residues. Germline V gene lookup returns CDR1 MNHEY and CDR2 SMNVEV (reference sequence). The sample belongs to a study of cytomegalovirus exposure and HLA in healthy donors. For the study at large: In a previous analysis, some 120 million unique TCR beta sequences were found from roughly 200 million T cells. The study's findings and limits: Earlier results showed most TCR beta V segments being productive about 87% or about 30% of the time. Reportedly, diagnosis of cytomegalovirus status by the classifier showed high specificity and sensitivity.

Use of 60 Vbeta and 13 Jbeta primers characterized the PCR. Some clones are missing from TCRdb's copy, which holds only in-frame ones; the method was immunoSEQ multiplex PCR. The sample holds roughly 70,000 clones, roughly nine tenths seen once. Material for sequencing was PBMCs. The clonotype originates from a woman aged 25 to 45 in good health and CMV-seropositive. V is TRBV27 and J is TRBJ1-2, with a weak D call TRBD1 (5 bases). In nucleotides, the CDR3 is TGTGCCAGCAGTCCACAGACGGGACTTATTAACTATGGCTACACCTTC. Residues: CASSPQTGLINYGYTF.